This entry describes one TCR beta chain. Its matching antigen is unknown. This sample was included in a study of cytomegalovirus exposure and HLA in healthy donors. Study-level information: The approximately 120 million unique TCR beta sequences, from roughly 170 million T cells, were found by an earlier analysis. Notes on the study in general: In a later analysis, at a false discovery rate of 0.05, roughly 16,000 TCR beta sequences matched HLA alleles.

PCR employed 60 Vbeta and 13 Jbeta primers. Here immunoSEQ multiplex PCR was the method, and the copy in TCRdb shows in-frame clones only, minus some. The data contain approximately 160,000 clones, 80% of them seen just once; the ten biggest clones take up over 8%. Trimming took 4 bases from V and 5 from J, leaving 11 bases between them. CDR3 length: 13 amino acids. Germline CDR1 reads MDHEN; CDR2 reads SYDVKM. Healthy bone marrow donors made up the donor group. At sampling all donors were nominally healthy, likely with unrecorded immune exposures. The TCR originated in a man younger than 35 in good health and CMV-seropositive. J is TRBJ2-5 and V is TRBV28; no reliable D call. Sequencing was done on a sample of PBMCs. CDR3 residues: CASSYITEETQYF. The DNA for the CDR3 is TGTGCCAGCAGTTACATAACAGAGGAGACCCAGTACTTC.